Described below is a single TCR beta chain sequence and its context. The data were taken from a study of OX40 agonist ivuxolimab in advanced cancers. Sequencing used immunoSEQ multiplex PCR; TCRdb keeps in-frame clones, though not all of them. The data contain 50,000 to 65,000 clones, around nine tenths of them singletons. There are 16 residues in the CDR3. Deletions cut 5 bases from V and 4 bases from J, with 15 bases between. Germline loops: CDR1 SNHLY, CDR2 FYNNEI. The receptor was isolated from an adult with an advanced solid tumor such as melanoma, head and neck, liver or kidney cancer. The chain employs TRBV2 and TRBJ2-6; D possibly uses TRBD1 or TRBD2 (6 bases each). The source was CD4+ or CD8+ T cells sorted from blood, collected in a trial of the OX40 agonist ivuxolimab. CDR3 region: CASSLRGGTGANVLTF. CDR3 sequence (DNA): TGTGCCAGCAGTTTGAGAGGGGGGACCGGGGCCAACGTCCTGACTTTC.